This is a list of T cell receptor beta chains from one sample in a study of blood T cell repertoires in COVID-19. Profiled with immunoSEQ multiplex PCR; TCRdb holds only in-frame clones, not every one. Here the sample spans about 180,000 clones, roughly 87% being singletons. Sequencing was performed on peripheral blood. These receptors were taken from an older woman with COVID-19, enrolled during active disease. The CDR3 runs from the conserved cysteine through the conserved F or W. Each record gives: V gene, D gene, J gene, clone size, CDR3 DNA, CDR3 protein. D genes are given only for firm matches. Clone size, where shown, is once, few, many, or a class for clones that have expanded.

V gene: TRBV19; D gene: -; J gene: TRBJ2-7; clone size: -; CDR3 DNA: TGTGCCAGTAGTAGCGGGGACAGGGCGGCTAGCGGGACCCACGAGCAGTACTTC; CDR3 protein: CASSSGDRAASGTHEQYF
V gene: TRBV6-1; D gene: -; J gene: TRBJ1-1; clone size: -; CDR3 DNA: TGTGCCAGCAGTGAAGCGTTGTCCAAAGCTTTCTTT; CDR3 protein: CASSEALSKAFF
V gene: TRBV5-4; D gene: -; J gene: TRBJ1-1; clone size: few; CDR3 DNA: TGTGCCAGCAGCTTGGATAATGGCGGGAACACTGAAGCTTTCTTT; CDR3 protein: CASSLDNGGNTEAFF
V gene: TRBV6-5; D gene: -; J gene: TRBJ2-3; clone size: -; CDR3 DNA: TGTGCCAGCAGTTTTAACACAGATACGCAGTATTTT; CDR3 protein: CASSFNTDTQYF
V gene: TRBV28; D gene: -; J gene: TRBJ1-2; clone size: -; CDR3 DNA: TGTGCCAGCAGTTCTGCAGGGGTTGACACTAACTATGGCTACACCTTC; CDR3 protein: CASSSAGVDTNYGYTF
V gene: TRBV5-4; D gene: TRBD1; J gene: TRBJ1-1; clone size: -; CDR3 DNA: TGTGCCAGCAGCTTGGGGACAGGGGGCTCGAACACTGAAGCTTTCTTT; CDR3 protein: CASSLGTGGSNTEAFF
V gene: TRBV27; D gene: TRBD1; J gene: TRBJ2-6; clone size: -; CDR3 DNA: TGTGCCAGCAGTTTTAAGGGACAGTCGACCTCTGGGGCCAACGTCCTGACTTTC; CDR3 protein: CASSFKGQSTSGANVLTF
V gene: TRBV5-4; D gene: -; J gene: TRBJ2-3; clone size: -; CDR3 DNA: TGTGCCAGCAGTGTTCCCGGGGAAGATACGCAGTATTTT; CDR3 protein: CASSVPGEDTQYF
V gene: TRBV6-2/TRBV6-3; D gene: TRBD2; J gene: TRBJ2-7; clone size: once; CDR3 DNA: TGTGCCAGCAGTTTTAGCGGGAGGGCGCAGGAGCAGTACTTC; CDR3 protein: CASSFSGRAQEQYF
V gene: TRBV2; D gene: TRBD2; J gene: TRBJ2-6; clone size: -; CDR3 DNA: TGTGCCAGCAGTTCGTCGGGCAGCGGGAGAGGTGTCCTGACTTTC; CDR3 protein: CASSSSGSGRGVLTF
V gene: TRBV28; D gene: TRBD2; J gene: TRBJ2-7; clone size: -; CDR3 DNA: TGTGCCAGCAGCACCTCCTCTAGCGGGAGGGCCCACGAGCAGTACTTC; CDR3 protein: CASSTSSSGRAHEQYF
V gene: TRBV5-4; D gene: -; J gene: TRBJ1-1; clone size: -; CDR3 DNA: TGTGCCAGCAGCTTGCTGGCAGGGAACACTGAAGCTTTCTTT; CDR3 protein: CASSLLAGNTEAFF
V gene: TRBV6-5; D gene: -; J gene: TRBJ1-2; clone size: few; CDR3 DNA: TGTGCCAGCAGTTACTCGCTAGGACAGCTCTATGGCTACACCTTC; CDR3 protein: CASSYSLGQLYGYTF
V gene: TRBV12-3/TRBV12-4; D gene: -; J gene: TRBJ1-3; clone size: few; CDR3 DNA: TGTGCCAGCAGGCAGGGAAACACCATATATTTT; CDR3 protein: CASRQGNTIYF
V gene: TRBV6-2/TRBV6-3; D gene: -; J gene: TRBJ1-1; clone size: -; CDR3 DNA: TGTGCCAGCAGCCGCTTGGGGCAGAACACTGAAGCTTTCTTT; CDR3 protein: CASSRLGQNTEAFF
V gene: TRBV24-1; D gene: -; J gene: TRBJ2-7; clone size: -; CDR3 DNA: TGTGCCACCAGTGATCAGAATACAGTCGGCGAGCAGTACTTC; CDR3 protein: CATSDQNTVGEQYF
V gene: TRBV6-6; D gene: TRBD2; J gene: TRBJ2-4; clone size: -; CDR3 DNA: TGTGCCAGCAGTCCGCCTCGGGGACTAGCGGGAGAGGGCAAAAACATTCAGTACTTC; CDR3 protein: CASSPPRGLAGEGKNIQYF
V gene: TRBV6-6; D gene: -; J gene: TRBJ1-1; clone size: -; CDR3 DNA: TGTGCCAGCAGTTACTCGGAACGGACAGCACACACTGAAGCTTTCTTT; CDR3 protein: CASSYSERTAHTEAFF
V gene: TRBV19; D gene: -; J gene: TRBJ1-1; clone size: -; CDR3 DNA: TGTGCCAGTAGCGGGGGGGGCCCTCGAAACACTGAAGCTTTCTTT; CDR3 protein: CASSGGGPRNTEAFF
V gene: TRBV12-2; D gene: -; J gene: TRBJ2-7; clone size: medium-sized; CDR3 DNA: TGTGCAAGTCGCTTACCTAGCGGATTAGCAGACGAGCAGTACTTC; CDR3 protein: CASRLPSGLADEQYF
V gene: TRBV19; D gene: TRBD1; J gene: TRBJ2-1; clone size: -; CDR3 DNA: TGTGCCAGTTGCCCGTTGAACAGGGGAAACTACAATGAGCAGTTCTTC; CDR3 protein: CASCPLNRGNYNEQFF
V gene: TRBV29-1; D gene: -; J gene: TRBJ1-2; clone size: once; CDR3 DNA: TGCAGCGTTGACGCACAGGGAACTAACTATGGCTACACCTTC; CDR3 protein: CSVDAQGTNYGYTF
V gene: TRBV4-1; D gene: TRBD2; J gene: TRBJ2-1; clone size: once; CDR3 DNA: TGCGCCAGCAGCGCCAGAACGACTAGCGGGGCAAACAATGAGCAGTTCTTC; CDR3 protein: CASSARTTSGANNEQFF
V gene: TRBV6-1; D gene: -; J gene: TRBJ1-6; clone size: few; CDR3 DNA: TGTGCCAGCAGTGAAGCAGGGAGTGACTCACCCCTCCACTTT; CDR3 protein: CASSEAGSDSPLHF
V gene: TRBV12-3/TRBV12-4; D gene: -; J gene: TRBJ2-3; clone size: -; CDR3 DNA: TGTGCCAGCAGTAGCTTTGGAGATACGCAGTATTTT; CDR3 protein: CASSSFGDTQYF
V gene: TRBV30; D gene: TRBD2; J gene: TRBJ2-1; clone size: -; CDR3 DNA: TGTGCCTGGACCGGCGGGAGGGTCAATGAGCAGTTCTTC; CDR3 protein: CAWTGGRVNEQFF
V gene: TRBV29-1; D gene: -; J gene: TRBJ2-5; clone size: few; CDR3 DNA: TGCAGCGTGCGGACCAACAGGGTTGCAGAGACCCAGTACTTC; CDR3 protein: CSVRTNRVAETQYF
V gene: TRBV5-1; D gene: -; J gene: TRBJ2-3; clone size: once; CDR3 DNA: TGCGCCAGCAGCTTGGGACAGATAATCACAGATACGCAGTATTTT; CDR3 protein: CASSLGQIITDTQYF
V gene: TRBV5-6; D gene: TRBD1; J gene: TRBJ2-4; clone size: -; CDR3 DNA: TGTGCCAGCAAAATTAGGGACAGGGGCCGCCAAAGCATTCAGTACTTC; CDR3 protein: CASKIRDRGRQSIQYF
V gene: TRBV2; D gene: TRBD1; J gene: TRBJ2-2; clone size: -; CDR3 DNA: TGTGCCAGCGGAGGACAGGGTACCGGGGAGCTGTTTTTT; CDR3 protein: CASGGQGTGELFF
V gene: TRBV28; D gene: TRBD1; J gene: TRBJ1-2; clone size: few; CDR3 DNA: TGTGCCAGCAGGCTTCAAAAGACAGGGACCTATGGCTACACCTTC; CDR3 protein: CASRLQKTGTYGYTF
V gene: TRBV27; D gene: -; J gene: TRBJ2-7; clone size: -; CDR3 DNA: TGTGCCAGCAGTCTATATACAGGATTAAACTACGAGCAGTACTTC; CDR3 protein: CASSLYTGLNYEQYF
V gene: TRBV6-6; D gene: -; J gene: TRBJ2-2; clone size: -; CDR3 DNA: TGTGCCAGCAGTGTTACCGGGACAACCACCGGGGAGCTGTTTTTT; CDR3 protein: CASSVTGTTTGELFF
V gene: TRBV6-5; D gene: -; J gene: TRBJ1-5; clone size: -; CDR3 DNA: TGTGCCACAGAGGGGGAAGGGGGTTTCAATCAGCCCCAGCATTTT; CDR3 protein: CATEGEGGFNQPQHF
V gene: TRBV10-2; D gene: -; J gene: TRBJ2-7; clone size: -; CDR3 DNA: TGCGCCAGCAGTCTTTCGGGAGCCTACGAGCAGTACTTC; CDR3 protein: CASSLSGAYEQYF
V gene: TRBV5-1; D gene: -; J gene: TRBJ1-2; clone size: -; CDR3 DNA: TGCGCCAGCGGGACAACCCCCTCTTTTAACTATGGCTACACCTTC; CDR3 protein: CASGTTPSFNYGYTF
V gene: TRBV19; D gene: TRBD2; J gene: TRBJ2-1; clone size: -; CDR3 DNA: TGTGCCAGTAGTATAAAGGCGGGAGGGCTCGCTTCCAATGAGCAGTTCTTC; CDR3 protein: CASSIKAGGLASNEQFF
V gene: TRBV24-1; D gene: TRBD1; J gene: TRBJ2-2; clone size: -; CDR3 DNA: TGTGCCACCAGTGACTTCACAGGGGGGACCGGGGAGCTGTTTTTT; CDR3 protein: CATSDFTGGTGELFF
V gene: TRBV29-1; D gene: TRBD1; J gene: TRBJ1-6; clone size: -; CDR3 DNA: TGCAGCGTAGGACAGGGGGCTTCTTCACCCCTCCACTTT; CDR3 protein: CSVGQGASSPLHF
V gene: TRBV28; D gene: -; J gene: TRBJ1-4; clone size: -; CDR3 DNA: TGTGCCAGCAGTTTATCCCTCAGGGGTTTTACTGAAAAACTGTTTTTT; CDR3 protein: CASSLSLRGFTEKLFF
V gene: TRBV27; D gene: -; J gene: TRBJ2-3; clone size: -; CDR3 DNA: TGTGCCAGCAGTGGGGCTGGGGATACGCAGTATTTT; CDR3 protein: CASSGAGDTQYF
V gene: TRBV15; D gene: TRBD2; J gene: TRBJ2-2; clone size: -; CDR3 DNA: TGTGCCACCAGCTCTACCTTCCGGACTAGCGGGGTGAACACCGGGGAGCTGTTTTTT; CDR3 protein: CATSSTFRTSGVNTGELFF
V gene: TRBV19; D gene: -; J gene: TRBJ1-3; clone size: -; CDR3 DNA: TGTGCCAGTCACAGGGAGAACTCTGGAAACACCATATATTTT; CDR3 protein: CASHRENSGNTIYF
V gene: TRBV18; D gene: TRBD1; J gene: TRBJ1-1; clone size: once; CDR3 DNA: TGTGCCAGCTCACTCCGGGACAGCCTCATGAACACTGAAGCTTTCTTT; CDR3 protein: CASSLRDSLMNTEAFF
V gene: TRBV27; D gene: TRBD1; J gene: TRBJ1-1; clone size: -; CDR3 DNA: TGTGCCAGCAAAGGCGGACAGGGTAGAGCTTTCTTT; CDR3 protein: CASKGGQGRAFF
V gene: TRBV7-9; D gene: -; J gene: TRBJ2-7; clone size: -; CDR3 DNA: TGTGCCAGCAGCATACAGGGCCTCGAGCAGTACTTC; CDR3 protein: CASSIQGLEQYF
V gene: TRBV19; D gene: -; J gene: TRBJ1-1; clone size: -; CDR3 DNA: TGTGCCAGTAGTATACGTAGCAGTCGCACTGAAGCTTTCTTT; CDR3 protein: CASSIRSSRTEAFF
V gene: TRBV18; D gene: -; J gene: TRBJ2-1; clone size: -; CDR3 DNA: TGTGCCAGCTCACCGCGCCGGTACAATGAGCAGTTCTTC; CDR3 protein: CASSPRRYNEQFF
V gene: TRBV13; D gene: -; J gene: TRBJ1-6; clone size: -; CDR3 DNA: TGTGCCAGCAGCTTAGCACAGGCCAATTCACCCCTCCACTTT; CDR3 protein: CASSLAQANSPLHF
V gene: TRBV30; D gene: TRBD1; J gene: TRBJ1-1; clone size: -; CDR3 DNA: TGTGCCTGGAGTTCCGGGACAGGGATCTATGAAGCTTTCTTT; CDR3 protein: CAWSSGTGIYEAFF
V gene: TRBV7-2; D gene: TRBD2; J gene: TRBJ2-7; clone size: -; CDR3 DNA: TGTGCCAGCAGCCCCACCCTCCGGGAGGAGACCTACGAGCAGTACTTC; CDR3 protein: CASSPTLREETYEQYF
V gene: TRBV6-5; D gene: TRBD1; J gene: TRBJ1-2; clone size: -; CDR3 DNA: TGTGCCAGCAGCCCCCAGGGACAGACTTACTATGGCTACACCTTC; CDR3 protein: CASSPQGQTYYGYTF
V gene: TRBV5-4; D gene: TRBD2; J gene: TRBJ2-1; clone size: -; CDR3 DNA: TGTGCCAGCAGCTTAGAAGCGGGAGCACGGAATGAGCAGTTCTTC; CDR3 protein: CASSLEAGARNEQFF
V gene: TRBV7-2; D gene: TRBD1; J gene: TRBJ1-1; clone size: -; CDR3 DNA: TGTGCCAGCAGTCGGACAGGGGAATACACTGAAGCTTTCTTT; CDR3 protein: CASSRTGEYTEAFF
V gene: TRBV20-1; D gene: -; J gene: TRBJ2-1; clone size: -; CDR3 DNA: TGCAGTGCTAGTAAAAGGGGCTTCCCGGAAGATGAGCAGTTCTTC; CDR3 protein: CSASKRGFPEDEQFF
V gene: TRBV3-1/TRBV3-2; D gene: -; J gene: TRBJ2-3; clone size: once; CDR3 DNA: TGTGCCAGCAGCGGGGGGTACTTAAAATCGGATACGCAGTATTTT; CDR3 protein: CASSGGYLKSDTQYF
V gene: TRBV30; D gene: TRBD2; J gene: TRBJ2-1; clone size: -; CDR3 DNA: TGTGCCTGGGAGCCCCCTAGCGGGAGCTACAATGAGCAGTTCTTC; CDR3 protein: CAWEPPSGSYNEQFF